This T cell receptor (beta chain) was sequenced during a study of OX40 agonist ivuxolimab in advanced cancers. Study context: Cohort: 80% to 90% men, mean age around 60, aged about 20 to 90. Prior anti-PD-1, anti-PD-L1 or anti-CTLA-4 therapy was allowed; around 40% had some. Three patients had partial responses: one hepatocellular carcinoma, two cutaneous melanoma.

This clone was observed a handful of times. The CDR3 has 13 residues. The germline CDR1 and CDR2 sequences are KGHSH and LQKENI. Trimming removed 2 bases from V and 5 bases from J, with 9 bases in between. Repertoires were generated with immunoSEQ multiplex PCR, while TCRdb's copy carries only in-frame clones and drops some. The top ten hold 0.55% to 0.65% of the sample, which has roughly 56,000 clones, around nine tenths seen once. This rearrangement joins TRBV18 to TRBJ1-1, with TRBD1 as a possible D gene (5 bases). The sample was CD4+ or CD8+ T cells sorted from blood, taken in a trial of the OX40 agonist ivuxolimab. This TCR was recovered from an adult with an advanced solid tumor such as melanoma, head and neck, liver or kidney cancer. CDR3 DNA sequence: TGTGCCAGCTCACCAGCCAGGGAGACTGAAGCTTTCTTT. Its protein is CASSPARETEAFF.